This TCR beta chain derives from a study of post-analysis software for immune sequencing data. Study outcomes and limitations: In patients, TRBV5-6, TRBV5-1 and TRBV20-1 belonged to five or six TRBV segments found more frequently than in controls.

V gave up 4 bases and J gave up 6 bases; unmatched junction bases: 10. The CDR3 runs to 14 residues. Germline values: CDR1 DFQATT, CDR2 SNEGSKA (reference sequence). cDNA libraries for TCR beta contained unique molecular identifiers. TCRdb reprocessed the PCR reads with MiXCR, giving one entry per CDR3 protein. The data contain 820,000 or so distinct CDR3 sequences, roughly 50% of them singletons. Remarks on this clonotype: What it binds is unknown.

The TCR was taken from a girl between 10 and 17 years old with multiple sclerosis. Sequenced: blood. The chain uses TRBV20-1 and TRBJ2-3; 7 bases line up with TRBD1. CDR3 sequence reads: CSAKGQQNGDTQYF. Here the CDR3 DNA reads TGCAGTGCTAAGGGACAGCAGAATGGGGATACGCAGTATTTT.